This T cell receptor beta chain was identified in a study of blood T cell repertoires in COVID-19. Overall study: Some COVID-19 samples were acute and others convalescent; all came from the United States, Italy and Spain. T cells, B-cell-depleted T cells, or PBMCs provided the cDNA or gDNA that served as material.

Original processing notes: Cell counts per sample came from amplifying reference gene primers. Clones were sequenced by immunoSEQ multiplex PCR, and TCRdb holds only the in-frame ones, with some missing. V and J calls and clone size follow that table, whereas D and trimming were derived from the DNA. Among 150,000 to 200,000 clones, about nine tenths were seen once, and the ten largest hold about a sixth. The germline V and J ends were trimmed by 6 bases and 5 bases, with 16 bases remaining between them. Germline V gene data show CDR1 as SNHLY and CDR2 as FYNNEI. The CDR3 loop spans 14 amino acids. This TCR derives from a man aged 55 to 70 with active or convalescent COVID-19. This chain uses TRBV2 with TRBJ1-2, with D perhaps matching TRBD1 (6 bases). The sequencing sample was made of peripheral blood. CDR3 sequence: CASRDRDTVYGYTF. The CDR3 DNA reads TGTGCCAGCAGGGACCGGGACACCGTATATGGCTACACCTTC.